This entry is about one TCR beta chain. Its antigen is unknown. The junction differs from germline at one of its ends, possibly a read error. TCRdb re-analysed the reads in MiXCR, keeping a single row per CDR3 protein. The table records 450,000 to 650,000 distinct CDR3 sequences, 40% of them present only once. This entry comes from a study of T cell repertoires in cytomegalovirus infection. On the study more broadly: CMV epitopes, recently identified HLA-C-restricted and well-studied HLA-B-restricted, were used. Indications of both CMV infection and matching HLA type were provided by public TCR beta signatures.

This CDR3 has 13 amino acids. Study observations and caveats: HLA-C-restricted TCR beta clonotypes specific for CMV led the ex vivo response. Carriers of CMV plus the relevant HLA were identified by cumulative public TCR beta family frequency.

The sample in question was cultured PBMCs, obtained from culture after CMV antigen stimulation. The sequence came from a human donor in good health (CMV status not recorded). Some clones in this sample may be carry-over from other donors' samples. V is TRBV12-3 or TRBV12-4 and J is TRBJ1-2; tentatively, D is TRBD1 (5 bases). The CDR3 DNA reads as TGTGCCAGCGGTTTGGGGGGTTTCTATGGCTACACCTTC. This codes for CASGLGGFYGYTF.